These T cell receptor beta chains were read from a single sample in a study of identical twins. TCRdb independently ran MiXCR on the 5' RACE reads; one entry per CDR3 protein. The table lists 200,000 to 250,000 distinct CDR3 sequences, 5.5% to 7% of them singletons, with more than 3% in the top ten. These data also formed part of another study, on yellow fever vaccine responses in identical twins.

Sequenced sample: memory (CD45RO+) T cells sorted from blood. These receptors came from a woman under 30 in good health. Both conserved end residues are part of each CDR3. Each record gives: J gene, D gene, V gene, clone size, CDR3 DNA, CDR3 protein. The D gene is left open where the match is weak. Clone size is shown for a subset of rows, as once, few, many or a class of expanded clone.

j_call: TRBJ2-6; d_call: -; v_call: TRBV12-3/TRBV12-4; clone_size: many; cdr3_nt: TGTGCCAGCAGTTTAGATAGGTCTGGGGCCAACGTCCTGACTTTC; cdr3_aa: CASSLDRSGANVLTF
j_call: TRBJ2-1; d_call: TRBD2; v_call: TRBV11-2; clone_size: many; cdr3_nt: TGTGCCAGCACCCTAGCGGGAGCCGCCTACAATGAGCAGTTCTTC; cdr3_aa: CASTLAGAAYNEQFF
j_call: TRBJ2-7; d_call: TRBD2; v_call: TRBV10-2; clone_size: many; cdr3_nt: TGCGCCAGCAGCGTAGCGGGAAGGTCGGGAGAGCAGTACTTC; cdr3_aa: CASSVAGRSGEQYF
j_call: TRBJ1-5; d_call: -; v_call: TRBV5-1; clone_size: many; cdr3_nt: TGCGCCAGCAGCTTGGCCCCCAGGACTCATAGCAATCAGCCCCAGCATTTT; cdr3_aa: CASSLAPRTHSNQPQHF
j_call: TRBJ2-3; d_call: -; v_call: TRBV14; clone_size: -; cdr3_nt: TGTGCCAGCAGCCTGCTCGTCAGGGATACGCAGTATTTT; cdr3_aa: CASSLLVRDTQYF
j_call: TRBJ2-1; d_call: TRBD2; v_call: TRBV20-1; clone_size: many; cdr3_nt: TGCAGTGCCCGTGGACTAGCGGGGAACAATGAGCAGTTCTTC; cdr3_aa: CSARGLAGNNEQFF
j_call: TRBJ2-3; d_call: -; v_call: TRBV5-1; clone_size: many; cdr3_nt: TGCGCCAGCAGCCTCGGCTTTGACCGCACAGATACGCAGTATTTT; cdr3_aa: CASSLGFDRTDTQYF
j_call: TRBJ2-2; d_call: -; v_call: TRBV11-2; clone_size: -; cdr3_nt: TGTGCCAGCAGCTTAAGGGTGTGGGGCAGATCGAACACCGGGGAGCTGTTTTTT; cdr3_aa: CASSLRVWGRSNTGELFF
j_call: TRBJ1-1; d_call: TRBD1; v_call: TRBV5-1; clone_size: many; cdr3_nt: TGCGCCAGCAGCTTCGGACAGGGGGTTAACACTGAAGCTTTCTTT; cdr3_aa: CASSFGQGVNTEAFF
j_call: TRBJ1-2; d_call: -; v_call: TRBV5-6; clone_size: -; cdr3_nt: TGTGCCAGCAGCACTCAGGTCTATGGCTACACCTTC; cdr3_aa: CASSTQVYGYTF
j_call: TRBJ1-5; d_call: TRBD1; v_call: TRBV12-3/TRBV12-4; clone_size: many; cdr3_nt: TGTGCCAGCAGTTTAGGGGACAGCACCAATCAGCCCCAGCATTTT; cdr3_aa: CASSLGDSTNQPQHF
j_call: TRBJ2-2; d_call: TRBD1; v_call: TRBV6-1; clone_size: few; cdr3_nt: TGTGCCAGCAGTGAAGCCGGGACAGGGACCGGGGAGCTGTTTTTT; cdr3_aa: CASSEAGTGTGELFF
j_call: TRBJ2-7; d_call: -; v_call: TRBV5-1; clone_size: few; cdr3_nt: TGCGCCAGCAGCTTGTCTGGCGGATACTCCTACGAGCAGTACTTC; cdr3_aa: CASSLSGGYSYEQYF
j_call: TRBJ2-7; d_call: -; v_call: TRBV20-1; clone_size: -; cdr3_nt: TGCAGTGCGGGCAGCAGCGGCAGGAAATCCTACGAGCAGTACTTC; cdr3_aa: CSAGSSGRKSYEQYF